This section outlines one T cell receptor beta chain sequence together with its context. Original handling: The authors estimated nucleated cell counts from reference gene primer amplification. Clones were read by immunoSEQ multiplex PCR, and TCRdb kept only the in-frame ones, dropping some. The DNA was the basis for D and trimming; V, J and clone size are from that table. Of about 100,000 clones listed, over 90% are singletons. This sample was included in a study of blood T cell repertoires in COVID-19. As for the study in general: Donors in the United States, Italy and Spain gave samples during acute or convalescent COVID-19. Sources were T cells, B-cell-depleted T cells, or PBMCs; the material itself was cDNA or gDNA.

The CDR3 is 16 residues long. V lost 8 bases to trimming and J lost 6 bases; unmatched junction nucleotides: 14. The germline gives CDR1 KGHSH, CDR2 LQKENI. Source material: peripheral blood. The V call is TRBV18, the J call TRBJ2-1, with 9 bases identical to TRBD2. The TCR originated in a man aged 55 to 70 with acute or convalescent COVID-19. CDR3 DNA sequence: TGTGCCAGCCGACCCGATGGGCTAGCGGGGTCCAATGAGCAGTTCTTC. Translation: CASRPDGLAGSNEQFF.